The 4 T cell receptor beta chains given below trace back to one sample, sequenced in a study of cytomegalovirus exposure and HLA in healthy donors. Primers: 60 Vbeta forward and 13 Jbeta reverse. The assay was immunoSEQ multiplex PCR, and TCRdb's table has in-frame clones only and misses some. Here the sample spans some 130,000 clones, around 72% being singletons. The sequenced sample was PBMCs. Every receptor here comes from a man over 45 in good health and CMV-seropositive.

This clone has more than one count but fewer than ten. The rearrangement joins TRBV6-4 to TRBJ1-1; D not certain. Trimming shortened V by 3 bases and J by 8 bases, and 16 bases separated the two germline ends. From germline, CDR1 is MRHNA and CDR2 SNTAGT. The CDR3 runs to 14 residues. The DNA for the CDR3 is TGTGCCAGCAGTGAGTCTGGACCGACTAGGGAAGCTTTCTTT. Translating it yields CASSESGPTREAFF.

This chain connects TRBV11-2 to TRBJ2-5; 8 bases align to TRBD1. The CDR3 totals 13 residues. J was trimmed by 4 bases and V by 5 bases; bases with no gene match: 3. The germline CDR1 and CDR2 sequences are SGHAT and FQNNGV. The CDR3 protein is CASSPDRGETQYF. The CDR3 DNA reads as TGTGCCAGCAGCCCAGACAGGGGAGAGACCCAGTACTTC.

The chain employs TRBV5-1 and TRBJ2-5, with D tentatively TRBD1 (6 bases). Trimming shortened V by 3 bases and J by 1 base, and 13 bases separated the two germline ends. CDR3 size: 15 residues. CDR1 SGHRS and CDR2 YFSETQ come from the germline V gene. The CDR3: CASSSMDRVQETQYF. CDR3 nucleotide sequence: TGCGCCAGCAGCTCAATGGACAGAGTCCAAGAGACCCAGTACTTC. Full variable domain (missing parts from reference TRBV5-1 and TRBJ2-5): KAGVTQTPRYLIKTRGQQVTLSCSPISGHRSVSWYQQTPGQGLQFLFEYFSETQRNKGNFPGRFSGRQFSNSRSEMNVSTLELGDSALYLCASSSMDRVQETQYFGPGTRLLVL.

The chain uses TRBV27 and TRBJ1-6; D gene unclear. Trimming stripped 3 bases from V and 1 base from J, with 7 bases between. The CDR3 runs 15 residues. Germline-derived CDR1 and CDR2 are MNHEY and SMNVEV (reference sequence). The CDR3 DNA is TGTGCCAGCAGTTTTGGCTTTTCCTATAATTCACCCCTCCACTTT. It codes for CASSFGFSYNSPLHF.